The source of this TCR beta chain is a study of neurological immune-mediated disorders. Study-level results: TCR clonal expansion peaked in HTLV-1-associated myelopathy patients and was lowest in multiple sclerosis patients. None of the CDR3 amino acid sequences found in expanded clones was shared across subjects. This suggests that the TCR-beta repertoires were private in all groups.

The CDR3 spans 16 residues. V gave up 2 bases and J gave up 4 bases; unmatched junction bases: 8. CDR1 and CDR2 (germline): LGHDT, YNNKEL (reference sequence). The sorted libraries involved the use of about 930,000 CD4+ or CD8+ T cells. This clonotype was detected many times. Its antigen is currently unknown. Each CDR3 protein is one row after TCRdb ran MiXCR on the 5' RACE reads. The table includes tens of thousands of distinct CDR3 sequences, 7% to 8.5% detected once. What was sequenced was CD4+ T cells from blood. This TCR came from a middle-aged man in good health. The chain employs TRBV3-1 and TRBJ2-1, with TRBD1 identical over 7 bases. The CDR3 region is CASSQYTGVVYNEQFF. In DNA form, the CDR3 reads TGTGCCAGCAGCCAATATACAGGGGTAGTTTACAATGAGCAGTTCTTC.